A selection of T cell receptor beta chains follows, all from one sample in a study of cytomegalovirus exposure and HLA in healthy donors. Libraries were prepared by immunoSEQ multiplex PCR; TCRdb keeps only in-frame clonotypes and omits some of them. Among more than 140,000 clones listed, roughly 89% were seen once. Sequenced sample: PBMCs. The receptors originated from a young woman in good health and CMV-seropositive. CDR3s include the opening cysteine and the closing phenylalanine or tryptophan. D genes are given only for firm matches. Size tells how often a clone was seen (once, few, many) or the class of an expanded clone, and some rows leave it out.

v_gene	j_gene	d_gene	abundance	CDR3nt	CDR3aa
TRBV4-1	TRBJ2-4	TRBD1	-	TGCGCCAGCAGCCAGGGCCTGGACAGGGAAGAAAACATTCAGTACTTC	CASSQGLDREENIQYF
TRBV6-6	TRBJ1-2	TRBD1	-	TGTGCCAGCAGTTACTCGCAACAGGGGGCTTATGGCTACACCTTC	CASSYSQQGAYGYTF
TRBV5-1	TRBJ2-3	-	-	TGCGCCAGCAGCCTCCAGGGTCGGAGCACAGATACGCAGTATTTT	CASSLQGRSTDTQYF
TRBV18	TRBJ1-3	-	once	TGTGCCAGCTCACCACCGTTAGGGAGATATGGAAACACCATATATTTT	CASSPPLGRYGNTIYF
TRBV6-5	TRBJ2-1	-	-	TGTGCCAGCAGTCGGTCTAGCAGTGAGCAGTTCTTC	CASSRSSSEQFF
TRBV6-4	TRBJ2-5	TRBD2	-	TGTGCCAGCAGTGAAGGGGCGGGAGCAGAGACCCAGTACTTC	CASSEGAGAETQYF
TRBV27	TRBJ2-1	TRBD2	once	TGTGCCAGCAGTTCTAAGGGGACTAGCGGGACCAATGAGCAGTTCTTC	CASSSKGTSGTNEQFF
TRBV28	TRBJ2-1	TRBD2	-	TGTGCCGGTCGGACTAGCGGGAGCGGAAATGAGCAGTTCTTC	CAGRTSGSGNEQFF
TRBV5-1	TRBJ2-2	-	-	TGCGCCAGCGGGGCGAGGCCTGATAACACCGGGGAGCTGTTTTTT	CASGARPDNTGELFF
TRBV10-3	TRBJ2-7	TRBD2	few	TGTGCCATCAGTAGGGTCCAGCGGGGGGGCGACGAGCAGTACTTC	CAISRVQRGGDEQYF
TRBV4-3	TRBJ1-2	TRBD1	-	TGCGCCAGCAGCCAGTTTCCGGGACAGGGGGACTATGGCTACACCTTC	CASSQFPGQGDYGYTF
TRBV5-1	TRBJ2-2	-	-	TGCGCCAGCAGCTCCGACTTATACACCGGGGAGCTGTTTTTT	CASSSDLYTGELFF
TRBV25-1	TRBJ1-2	-	-	TGTGCCAGCAGCAAGGGGTTGTTTGGCTACACCTTC	CASSKGLFGYTF
TRBV19	TRBJ2-7	TRBD1	-	TGTGCCAGTAGTTCCAGGACAGGGGGCGTATACGAGCAGTACTTC	CASSSRTGGVYEQYF
TRBV5-1	TRBJ2-7	TRBD2	once	TGCGCCAGCAGCTTAACTAGCGGGGCAGGGGGACACGAGCAGTACTTC	CASSLTSGAGGHEQYF
TRBV28	TRBJ2-7	TRBD2	few	TGTGCCAGCAGTTTAATTAGACTAGCCCCGGCGGGGCAGTACTTC	CASSLIRLAPAGQYF
TRBV7-9	TRBJ2-1	TRBD1	-	TGTGCCAGCAGCTTACCTCAGGGGGCCAGCTCCTACAATGAGCAGTTCTTC	CASSLPQGASSYNEQFF
TRBV5-4	TRBJ1-1	-	-	TGTGCCAGCAGCTTGGCTCGACAGTCAGCAAATTCTGAAGCTTTCTTT	CASSLARQSANSEAFF
TRBV27	TRBJ2-5	-	-	TGTGCCAGCAGCCACCTCGGTGGCGCAGCGAAGCAAGAGACCCAGTACTTC	CASSHLGGAAKQETQYF
TRBV19	TRBJ1-3	-	-	TGTGCCAGTAGTATGGGTGGAGGAGGGAAACTCTCTGGAAACACCATATATTTT	CASSMGGGGKLSGNTIYF
TRBV4-2	TRBJ1-5	TRBD1	-	TGTGCCAGCAGCCGATGGACAGGGGGTAATCAGCCCCAGCATTTT	CASSRWTGGNQPQHF
TRBV7-9	TRBJ2-7	-	once	TGTGCCAGCACCCAGGGCACAGCCTCCTACGAGCAGTACTTC	CASTQGTASYEQYF
TRBV4-3	TRBJ1-4	-	-	TGCGCCAGCAGCCACGAAGTAGCCAGATCTAATGAAAAACTGTTTTTT	CASSHEVARSNEKLFF
TRBV30	TRBJ1-1	TRBD1	-	TGTGCCTGGAGGGCCCCGGGACAGGGGTTCGCTGAAGCTTTCTTT	CAWRAPGQGFAEAFF
TRBV13	TRBJ2-2	-	-	TGTGCCAGCAGCCCAGAAAGGACACTTAACACCGGGGAGCTGTTTTTT	CASSPERTLNTGELFF
TRBV19	TRBJ2-7	TRBD1	-	TGTGCCAGTAGTCTAAGACAGGGTACCTACGAGCAGTACTTC	CASSLRQGTYEQYF
TRBV29-1	TRBJ2-1	TRBD2	-	TGCAGCGTTGAAGATGGTCTAGCGGGAGGTGTGTTCTTC	CSVEDGLAGGVFF
TRBV11-2	TRBJ2-1	TRBD1	-	TGTGCCAGCAGCTTAGATCTTACAGGGGGTAATCACGAGCAGTTCTTC	CASSLDLTGGNHEQFF
TRBV9	TRBJ2-5	TRBD2	-	TGTGCCAGCAGCGTAGTTCCCTCCGGACTAGTGCAAGAGACCCAGTACTTC	CASSVVPSGLVQETQYF
TRBV7-2	TRBJ2-7	-	many	TGTGCCAGCAGCTTAGCGTTCGGCTACGAGCAGTACTTC	CASSLAFGYEQYF
TRBV19	TRBJ1-2	-	few	TGTGCCAGTAGAAAGACGGGGGAAGACTATGGCTACACCTTC	CASRKTGEDYGYTF
TRBV9	TRBJ2-2	TRBD2	-	TGTGCCAGCAGCGGCATAGCGGGAGAGGGCGGGGAGCTGTTTTTT	CASSGIAGEGGELFF
TRBV29-1	TRBJ2-1	-	once	TGCAGCGTTGGTACAAATCCTGGGGGGAATTACAATGAGCAGTTCTTC	CSVGTNPGGNYNEQFF
TRBV2	TRBJ2-7	TRBD2	-	TGTGCCAGCAGTGAGCTAGCGGGAGCTGGGGGCGAGCAGTACTTC	CASSELAGAGGEQYF
TRBV30	TRBJ2-7	-	-	TGTGCCTCTCAGGACAATGCCCGCGACGAGCAGTACTTC	CASQDNARDEQYF
TRBV7-8	TRBJ2-7	TRBD2	-	TGTGCCAGCAGCTTAGTAGGGACTAGCGGAAGCTCCTACGAGCAGTACTTC	CASSLVGTSGSSYEQYF
TRBV4-3	TRBJ2-1	TRBD2	once	TGCGCCAGCAGCCAAGAACTAGCGCTCTCCTACAATGAGCAGTTCTTC	CASSQELALSYNEQFF
TRBV10-3	TRBJ2-2	TRBD1	-	TGTGCCATCAGTGAAGGACAGGGGGCCGGGGAGCTGTTTTTT	CAISEGQGAGELFF
TRBV5-1	TRBJ1-4	TRBD1	-	TGCGCCAGCAGCTCGACTACAGGGGGAAGAGGCGAAAAACTGTTTTTT	CASSSTTGGRGEKLFF
TRBV29-1	TRBJ2-7	-	-	TGCAGCGTTGGAGCAGTAAGGAGCTCCTACGAGCAGTACTTC	CSVGAVRSSYEQYF
TRBV10-2	TRBJ2-2	-	-	TGCGCCACACTTCCATCCTCCAACACCGGGGAGCTGTTTTTT	CATLPSSNTGELFF
TRBV4-2	TRBJ2-7	-	-	TGTGCCAGCAGCCAAGGTGAGGACAGTCTCCTCTACGAGCAGTACTTC	CASSQGEDSLLYEQYF
TRBV27	TRBJ2-2	TRBD2	-	TGTGCCAGCAGTCCCTCCCTGCTAGCGGGGAACACCGGGGAGCTGTTTTTT	CASSPSLLAGNTGELFF
TRBV5-5	TRBJ2-5	TRBD2	-	TGTGCCAGCAGCTTGGGTCATGGGACTAGCGGGAGAGGGTGGGAGACCCAGTACTTC	CASSLGHGTSGRGWETQYF
TRBV19	TRBJ2-2	-	few	TGTGCCAGTAGAGGGACACCAAACACCGGGGAGCTGTTTTTT	CASRGTPNTGELFF
TRBV7-9	TRBJ1-4	-	once	TGTGCCAGCAGCTTGGGGGCGGCGGAAACTAATGAAAAACTGTTTTTT	CASSLGAAETNEKLFF
TRBV28	TRBJ2-7	TRBD1	-	TGTGCCAGCAGAACAGGGGGTGCCTACGAGCAGTACTTC	CASRTGGAYEQYF
TRBV5-1	TRBJ2-5	-	-	TGCGCCAGCAGCTCAGGTATTCAAGAGACCCAGTACTTC	CASSSGIQETQYF
TRBV5-1	TRBJ2-7	TRBD2	-	TGCGCCAGCAGCTTGGCCGTACTAGCGGGAGGGCAAGACGAGCAGTACTTC	CASSLAVLAGGQDEQYF
TRBV2	TRBJ2-1	TRBD2	-	TGTGCCAGCAGAGGTAGGGCGGGAGATTTTGAGAATGAGCAGTTCTTC	CASRGRAGDFENEQFF
TRBV27	TRBJ2-5	-	-	TGTGCCAGCAGTTTGGGGGCAGCGTTCCAAGAGACCCAGTACTTC	CASSLGAAFQETQYF
TRBV14	TRBJ2-6	TRBD2	-	TGTGCCAGCAGTCCGGGAGGGCCGTCCGGGGCCAACGTCCTGACTTTC	CASSPGGPSGANVLTF
TRBV11-3	TRBJ1-1	-	-	TGTGCCAGCAGCCCCCGGAGCGGGGGCCGTACTGAAGCTTTCTTT	CASSPRSGGRTEAFF